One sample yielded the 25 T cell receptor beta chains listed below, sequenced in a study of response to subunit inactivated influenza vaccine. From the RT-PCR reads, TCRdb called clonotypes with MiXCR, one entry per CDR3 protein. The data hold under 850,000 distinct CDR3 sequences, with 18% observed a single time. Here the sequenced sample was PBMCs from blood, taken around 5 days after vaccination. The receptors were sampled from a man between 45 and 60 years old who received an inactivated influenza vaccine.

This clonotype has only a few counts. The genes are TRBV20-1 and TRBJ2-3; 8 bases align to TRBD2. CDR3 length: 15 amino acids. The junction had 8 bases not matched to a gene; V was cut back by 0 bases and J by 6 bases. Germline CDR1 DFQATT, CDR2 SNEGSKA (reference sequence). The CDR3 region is CSARDPSGPWDTQYF. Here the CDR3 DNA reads TGCAGTGCTAGAGATCCTAGCGGGCCATGGGATACGCAGTATTTT.

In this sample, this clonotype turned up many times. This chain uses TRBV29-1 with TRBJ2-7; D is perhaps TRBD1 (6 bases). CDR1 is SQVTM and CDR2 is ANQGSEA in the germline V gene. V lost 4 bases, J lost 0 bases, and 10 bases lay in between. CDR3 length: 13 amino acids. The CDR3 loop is CSVVGTPSYEQYF. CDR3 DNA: TGCAGCGTTGTCGGGACACCCTCCTACGAGCAGTACTTC.

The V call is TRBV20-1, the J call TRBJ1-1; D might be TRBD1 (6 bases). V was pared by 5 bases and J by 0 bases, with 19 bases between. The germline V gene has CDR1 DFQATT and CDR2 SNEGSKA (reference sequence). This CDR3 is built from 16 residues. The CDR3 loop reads CSAVGGGSLMNTEAFF. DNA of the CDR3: TGCAGTGCTGTAGGAGGGGGGAGTTTAATGAACACTGAAGCTTTCTTT.

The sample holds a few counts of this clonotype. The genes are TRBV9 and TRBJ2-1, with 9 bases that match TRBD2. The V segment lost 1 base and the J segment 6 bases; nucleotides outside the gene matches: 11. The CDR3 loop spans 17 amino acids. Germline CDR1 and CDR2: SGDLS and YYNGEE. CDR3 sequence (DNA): TGTGCCAGCAGCGTATCCGGCGGGAGGGCCGGTGGCAATGAGCAGTTCTTC. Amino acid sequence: CASSVSGGRAGGNEQFF.

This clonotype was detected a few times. CDR3 protein: CASSAEGSNSPLHF. The CDR3, as DNA: TGTGCCAGCAGCGCGGAAGGGTCTAATTCACCCCTCCACTTT. V is TRBV9 and J is TRBJ1-6; D remains ambiguous. Trimming pared 3 bases from V and 6 bases from J, leaving 10 bases between. CDR3 size: 14 residues. Germline V lookup: CDR1 SGDLS, CDR2 YYNGEE. The full variable domain, with the rest looked up from reference TRBV9 and TRBJ1-6, is DSGVTQTPKHLITATGQRVTLRCSPRSGDLSVYWYQQSLDQGLQFLIQYYNGEERAKGNILERFSAQQFPDLHSELNLSSLELGDSALYFCASSAEGSNSPLHFGNGTRLTVT.

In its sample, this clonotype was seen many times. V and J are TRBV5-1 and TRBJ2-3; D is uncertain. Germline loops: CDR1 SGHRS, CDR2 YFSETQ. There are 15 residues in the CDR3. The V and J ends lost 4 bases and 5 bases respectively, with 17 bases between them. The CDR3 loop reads CASSDTGPAGDTQYF. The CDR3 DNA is TGCGCCAGCAGCGACACTGGGCCCGCCGGAGATACGCAGTATTTT.

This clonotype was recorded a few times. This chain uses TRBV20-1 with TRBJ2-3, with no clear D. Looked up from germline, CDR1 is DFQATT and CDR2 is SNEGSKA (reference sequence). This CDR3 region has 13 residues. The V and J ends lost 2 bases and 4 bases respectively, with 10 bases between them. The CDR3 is CSARPQSSDTQYF. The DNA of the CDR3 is TGCAGTGCTAGACCCCAAAGTTCAGATACGCAGTATTTT.

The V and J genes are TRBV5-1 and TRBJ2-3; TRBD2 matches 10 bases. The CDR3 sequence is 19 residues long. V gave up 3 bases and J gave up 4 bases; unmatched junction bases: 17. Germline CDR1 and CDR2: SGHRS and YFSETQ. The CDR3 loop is CASSSRLEIGLAGADTQYF. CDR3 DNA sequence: TGCGCCAGCAGCTCTAGATTAGAAATTGGGCTAGCGGGAGCAGATACGCAGTATTTT.

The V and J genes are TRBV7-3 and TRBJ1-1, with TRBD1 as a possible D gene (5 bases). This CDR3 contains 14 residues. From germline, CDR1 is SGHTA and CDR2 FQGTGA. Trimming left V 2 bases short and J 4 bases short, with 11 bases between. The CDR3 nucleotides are TGTGCCAGCAGCTTACAGAATGGGGGCACTGAAGCTTTCTTT. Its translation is CASSLQNGGTEAFF.

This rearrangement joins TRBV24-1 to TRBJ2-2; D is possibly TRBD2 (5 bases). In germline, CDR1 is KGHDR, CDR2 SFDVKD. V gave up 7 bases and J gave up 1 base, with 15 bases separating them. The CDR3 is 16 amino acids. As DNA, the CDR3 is TGTGCCACCAGCGGGTTAGGGAGACAGAACACCGGGGAGCTGTTTTTT. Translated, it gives CATSGLGRQNTGELFF.

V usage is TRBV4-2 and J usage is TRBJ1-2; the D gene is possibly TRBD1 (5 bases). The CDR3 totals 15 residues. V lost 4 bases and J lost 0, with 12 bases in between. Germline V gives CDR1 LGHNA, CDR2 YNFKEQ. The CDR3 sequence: CASSLFRESNYGYTF. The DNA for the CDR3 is TGTGCCAGCAGCCTTTTCAGGGAGTCTAACTATGGCTACACCTTC.

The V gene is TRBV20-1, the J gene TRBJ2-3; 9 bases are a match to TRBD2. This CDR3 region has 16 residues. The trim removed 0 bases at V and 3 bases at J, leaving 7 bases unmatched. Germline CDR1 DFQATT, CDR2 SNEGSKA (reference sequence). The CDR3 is CSARDIASGVTDTQYF. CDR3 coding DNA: TGCAGTGCTAGAGATATTGCTAGCGGGGTAACAGATACGCAGTATTTT.

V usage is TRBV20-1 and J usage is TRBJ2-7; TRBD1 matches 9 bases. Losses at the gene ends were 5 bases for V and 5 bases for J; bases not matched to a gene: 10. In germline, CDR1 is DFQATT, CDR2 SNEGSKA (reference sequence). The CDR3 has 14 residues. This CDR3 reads CSARTGTGINEQYF. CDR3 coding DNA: TGCAGTGCTCGGACCGGGACAGGGATAAACGAGCAGTACTTC.

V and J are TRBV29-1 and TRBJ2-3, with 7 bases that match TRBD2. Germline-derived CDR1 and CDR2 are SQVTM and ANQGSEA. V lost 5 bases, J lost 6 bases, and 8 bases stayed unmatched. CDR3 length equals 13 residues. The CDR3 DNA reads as TGCAGCGTTCTAGGGACTACGTCGGATACGCAGTATTTT. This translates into CSVLGTTSDTQYF.

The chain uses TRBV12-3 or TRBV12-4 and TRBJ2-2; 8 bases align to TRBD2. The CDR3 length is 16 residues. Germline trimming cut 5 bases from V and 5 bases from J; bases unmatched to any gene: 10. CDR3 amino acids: CASSPQGIAGTGELFF. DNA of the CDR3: TGTGCCAGCAGTCCCCAGGGTATAGCGGGAACCGGGGAGCTGTTTTTT.

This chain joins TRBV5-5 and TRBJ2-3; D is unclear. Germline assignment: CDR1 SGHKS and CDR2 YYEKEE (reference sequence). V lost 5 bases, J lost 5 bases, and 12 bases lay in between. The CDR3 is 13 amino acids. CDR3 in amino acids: CASRGSSGDTQYF. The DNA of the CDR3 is TGTGCCAGCAGGGGTAGCTCGGGAGATACGCAGTATTTT. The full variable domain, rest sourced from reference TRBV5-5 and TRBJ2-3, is DAGVTQSPTHLIKTRGQQVTLRCSPISGHKSVSWYQQVLGQGPQFIFQYYEKEERGRGNFPDRFSARQFPNYSSELNVNALLLGDSALYLCASRGSSGDTQYFGPGTRLTVL.

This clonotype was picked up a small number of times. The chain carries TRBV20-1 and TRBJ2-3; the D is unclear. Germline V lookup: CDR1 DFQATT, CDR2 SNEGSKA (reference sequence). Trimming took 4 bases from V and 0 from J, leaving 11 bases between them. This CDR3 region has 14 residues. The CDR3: CSANSLSSTDTQYF. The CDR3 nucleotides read TGCAGTGCTAATAGTTTGTCGAGCACAGATACGCAGTATTTT.

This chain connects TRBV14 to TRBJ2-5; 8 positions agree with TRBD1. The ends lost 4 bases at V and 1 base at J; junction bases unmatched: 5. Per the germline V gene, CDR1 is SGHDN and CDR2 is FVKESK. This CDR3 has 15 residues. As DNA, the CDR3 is TGTGCCAGCAGCCCTTGGACAGGGAGCCAAGAGACCCAGTACTTC. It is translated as CASSPWTGSQETQYF.

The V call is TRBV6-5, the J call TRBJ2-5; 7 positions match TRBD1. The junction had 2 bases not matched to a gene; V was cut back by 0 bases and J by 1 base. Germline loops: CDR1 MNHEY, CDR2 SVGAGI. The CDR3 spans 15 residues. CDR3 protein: CASSYSGQRQETQYF. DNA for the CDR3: TGTGCCAGCAGTTACTCGGGACAGCGCCAAGAGACCCAGTACTTC.

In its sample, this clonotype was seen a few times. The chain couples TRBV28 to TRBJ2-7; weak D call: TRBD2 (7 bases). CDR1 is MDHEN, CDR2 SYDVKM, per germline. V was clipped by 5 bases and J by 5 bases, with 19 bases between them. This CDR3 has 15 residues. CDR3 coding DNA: TGTGCCAGCAGTCCGGGGGGACTAAGGGGGAACGAGCAGTACTTC. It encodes CASSPGGLRGNEQYF.

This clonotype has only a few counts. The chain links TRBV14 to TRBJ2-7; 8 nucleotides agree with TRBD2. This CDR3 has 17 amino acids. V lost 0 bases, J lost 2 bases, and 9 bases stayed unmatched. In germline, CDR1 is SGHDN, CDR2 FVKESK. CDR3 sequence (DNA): TGTGCCAGCAGCCAAGATCGGAGCGGGAGACCACCCTACGAGCAGTACTTC. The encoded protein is CASSQDRSGRPPYEQYF.

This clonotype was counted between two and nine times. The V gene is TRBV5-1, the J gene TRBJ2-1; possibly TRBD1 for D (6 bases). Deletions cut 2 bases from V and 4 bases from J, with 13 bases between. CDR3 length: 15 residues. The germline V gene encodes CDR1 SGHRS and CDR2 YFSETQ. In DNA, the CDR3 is TGCGCCAGCAGCTTTGAGGGACACCTATACAATGAGCAGTTCTTC. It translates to CASSFEGHLYNEQFF.

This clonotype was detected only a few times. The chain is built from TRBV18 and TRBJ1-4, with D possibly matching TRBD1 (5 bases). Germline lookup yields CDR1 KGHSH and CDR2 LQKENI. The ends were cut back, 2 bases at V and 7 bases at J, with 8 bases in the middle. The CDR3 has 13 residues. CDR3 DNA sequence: TGTGCCAGCTCACCAGGGGCCGGTGAAAAACTGTTTTTT. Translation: CASSPGAGEKLFF.

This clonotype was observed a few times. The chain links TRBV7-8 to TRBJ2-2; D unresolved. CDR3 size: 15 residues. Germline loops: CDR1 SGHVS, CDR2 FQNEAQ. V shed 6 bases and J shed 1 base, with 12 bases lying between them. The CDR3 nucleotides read TGTGCCAGCAGAAGGGCGGACGGGAACACCGGGGAGCTGTTTTTT. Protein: CASRRADGNTGELFF.

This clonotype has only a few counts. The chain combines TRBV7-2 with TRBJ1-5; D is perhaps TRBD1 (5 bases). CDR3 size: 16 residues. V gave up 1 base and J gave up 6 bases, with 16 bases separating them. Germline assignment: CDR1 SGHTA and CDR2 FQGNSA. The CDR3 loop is CASSLVTGLGGQPQHF. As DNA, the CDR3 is TGTGCCAGCAGCTTAGTCACAGGATTAGGCGGTCAGCCCCAGCATTTT. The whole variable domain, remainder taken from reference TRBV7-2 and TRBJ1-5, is GAGVSQSPSNKVTEKGKDVELRCDPISGHTALYWYRQSLGQGLEFLIYFQGNSAPDKSGLPSDRFSAERTGGSVSTLTIQRTQQEDSAVYLCASSLVTGLGGQPQHFGDGTRLSIL.